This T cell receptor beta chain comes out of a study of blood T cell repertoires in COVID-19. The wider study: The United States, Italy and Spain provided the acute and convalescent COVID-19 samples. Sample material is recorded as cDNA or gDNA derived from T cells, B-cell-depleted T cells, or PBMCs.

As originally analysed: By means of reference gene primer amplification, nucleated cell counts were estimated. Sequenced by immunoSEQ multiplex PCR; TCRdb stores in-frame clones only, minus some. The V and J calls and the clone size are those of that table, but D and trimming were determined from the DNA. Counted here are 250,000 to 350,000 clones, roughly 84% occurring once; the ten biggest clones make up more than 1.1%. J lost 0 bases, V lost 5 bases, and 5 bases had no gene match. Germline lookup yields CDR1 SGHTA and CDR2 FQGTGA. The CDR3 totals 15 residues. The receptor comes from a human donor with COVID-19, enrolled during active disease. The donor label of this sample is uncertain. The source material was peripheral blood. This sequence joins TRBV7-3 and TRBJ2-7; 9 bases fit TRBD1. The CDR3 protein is CASSATGGPSYEQYF. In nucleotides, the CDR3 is TGTGCCAGCAGCGCAACAGGGGGCCCCTCCTACGAGCAGTACTTC.